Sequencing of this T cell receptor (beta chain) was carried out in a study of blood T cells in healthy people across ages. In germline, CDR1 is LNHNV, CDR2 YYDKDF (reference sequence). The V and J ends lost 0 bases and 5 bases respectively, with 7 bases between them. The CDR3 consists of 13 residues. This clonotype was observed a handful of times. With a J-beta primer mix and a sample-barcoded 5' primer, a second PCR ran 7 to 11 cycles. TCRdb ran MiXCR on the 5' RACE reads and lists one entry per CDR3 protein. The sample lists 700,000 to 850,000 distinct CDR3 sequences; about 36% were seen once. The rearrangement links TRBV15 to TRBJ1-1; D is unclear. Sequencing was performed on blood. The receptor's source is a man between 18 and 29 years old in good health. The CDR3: CATSRDEGTEAFF. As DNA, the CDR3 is TGTGCCACCAGCAGAGATGAGGGTACTGAAGCTTTCTTT.